This T cell receptor (beta chain) was sequenced for a study of blood T cells in healthy people across ages. Combining a sample-barcoded 5' primer with a J-beta primer mix, a second PCR ran for roughly 7 to 11 cycles. MiXCR, run by TCRdb on the 5' RACE reads, gives a single entry per CDR3 protein. The table records roughly 830,000 distinct CDR3 sequences, 55% to 65% of them present only once. A note on this clonotype: Its antigen is not known.

Broader study findings: Getting older went along with TCR beta diversity per million T cells dropping roughly linearly. TCR beta diversity tracked closely with naive T cell percentage.

At least 6.5 million PBMCs were isolated per sample. Sequencing was performed on blood. The TCR was taken from a young man in good health.

CDR3 sequence (DNA): TGCGCCAGCAGCCAAGAGGCGGCGGGAGTGGCACCTAACTATGGCTACACCTTC. It specifies CASSQEAAGVAPNYGYTF. The chain links TRBV4-1 to TRBJ1-2; D gene uncertain. In germline, CDR1 is MGHRA, CDR2 YSYEKL. V gave up 0 bases and J gave up 0 bases, with 17 bases separating them. This CDR3 spans 18 amino acids.